This section outlines one T cell receptor (beta chain) sequence together with its context. Per the original data handling: Nucleated cell number was recorded as an estimate derived from reference gene primer amplification. Generated by immunoSEQ multiplex PCR, the TCRdb table keeps only in-frame clones and is missing some. V, J and clone size derive from that table, while D and trimming were established from the DNA sequence. The table shows under 300,000 clones, with about 86% occurring only once. These data are taken from a study of blood T cell repertoires in COVID-19. About the study: Specimens from acute and convalescent COVID-19 originated in the United States, Italy and Spain. PBMCs, B-cell-depleted T cells, or T cells were the source of the cDNA or gDNA that made up the material.

V lost 1 base and J lost 8, with 13 bases in between. The CDR3 length is 14 residues. The germline CDR1 and CDR2 sequences are SGHVS and FQNEAQ. The V and J genes are TRBV7-8 and TRBJ2-3; D call uncertain. This clonotype was obtained from a man aged 80 or over with acute or convalescent COVID-19. Input material: peripheral blood. The CDR3 DNA follows: TGTGCCAGCAGCTTAGTGGGCGCCCCCGGTACGCAGTATTTT. Amino acid sequence: CASSLVGAPGTQYF.